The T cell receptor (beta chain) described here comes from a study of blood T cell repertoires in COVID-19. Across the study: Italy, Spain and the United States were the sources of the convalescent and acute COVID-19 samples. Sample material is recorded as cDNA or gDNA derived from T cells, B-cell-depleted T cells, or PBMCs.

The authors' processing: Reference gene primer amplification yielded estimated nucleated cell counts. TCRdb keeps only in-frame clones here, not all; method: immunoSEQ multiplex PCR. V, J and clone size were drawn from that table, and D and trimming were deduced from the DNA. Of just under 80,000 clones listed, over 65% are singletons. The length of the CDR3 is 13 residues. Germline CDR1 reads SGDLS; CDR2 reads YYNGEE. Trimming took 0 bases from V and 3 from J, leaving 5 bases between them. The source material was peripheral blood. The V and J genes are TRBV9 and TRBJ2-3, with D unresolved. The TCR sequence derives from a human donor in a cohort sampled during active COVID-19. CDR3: CASSVEQTDTQYF. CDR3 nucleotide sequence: TGTGCCAGCAGCGTAGAACAGACAGATACGCAGTATTTT.